The 3 T cell receptor beta chains below come from one sample, sequenced in a study of cytomegalovirus exposure and HLA in healthy donors listed by TCRdb under 2017. Receptor libraries were prepared by the immunoSEQ multiplex PCR assay. As stored in TCRdb, this immuneACCESS dataset retains in-frame rearrangements with V and J assigned. A fraction of the clones does not appear; measured against another copy, unresolved V genes explain less than half of the discrepancy, and the remainder lacks a known reason. The sample yields tens of thousands of clones; approximately 94% were counted once. 4% to 5.5% of the sample lies in the top ten. Input material: PBMCs. The receptors derive from a man aged 18 to 35 in good health and CMV-seropositive.

V gene TRBV7-2 combines with J gene TRBJ2-7; 9 nucleotides line up with TRBD1. This CDR3 has 14 amino acids. Per germline, CDR1 SGHTA and CDR2 FQGNSA. The junction had 1 base not matched to a gene; V was cut back by 4 bases and J by 0 bases. CDR3 loop: CASSSDRGSYEQYF. DNA of the CDR3: TGTGCCAGCAGCTCGGACAGGGGCTCCTACGAGCAGTACTTC.

V usage is TRBV11-2 and J usage is TRBJ2-7; 12 bases agree with TRBD1. Unmatched junction bases numbered 12, after V lost 0 bases and J lost 9 bases. CDR3 length: 17 residues. Looked up from germline, CDR1 is SGHAT and CDR2 is FQNNGV. The DNA of the CDR3 is TGTGCCAGCAGCTTAGACACCGGGACAGGGGGCCGAGGGAGGCAGTACTTC. Translation gives CASSLDTGTGGRGRQYF.

This clone has just one count. V gene TRBV28 combines with J gene TRBJ2-5; 10 nucleotides agree with TRBD2. The germline gives CDR1 MDHEN, CDR2 SYDVKM. J was trimmed by 6 bases and V by 6 bases; bases with no gene match: 22. This CDR3 is 19 amino acids long. Here the CDR3 DNA reads TGTGCCAGCAGGTCAAACCTCGGACAGGGAGCTAGCGGGAGCAAGACCCAGTACTTC. Its translation: CASRSNLGQGASGSKTQYF.